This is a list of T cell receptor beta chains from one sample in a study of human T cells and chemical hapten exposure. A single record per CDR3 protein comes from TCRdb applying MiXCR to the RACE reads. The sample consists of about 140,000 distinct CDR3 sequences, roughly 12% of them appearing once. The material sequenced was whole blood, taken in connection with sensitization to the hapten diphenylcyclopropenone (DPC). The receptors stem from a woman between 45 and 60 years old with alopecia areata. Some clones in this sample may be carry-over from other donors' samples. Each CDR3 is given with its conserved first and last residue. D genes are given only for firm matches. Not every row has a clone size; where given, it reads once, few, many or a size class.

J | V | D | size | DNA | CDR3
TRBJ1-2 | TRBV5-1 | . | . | TGCGCCAGCAGCGCCCTGGACCAGGGAGGCTACACCTTC | CASSALDQGGYTF
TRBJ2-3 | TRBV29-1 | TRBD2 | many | TGCAGCGTTGAAGCGGGAGGTGGGGATACGCAGTATTTT | CSVEAGGGDTQYF
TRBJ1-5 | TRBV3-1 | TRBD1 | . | TGTGCCAGCAGTTACAGGGGGAGACAGCCCCAGCATTTT | CASSYRGRQPQHF
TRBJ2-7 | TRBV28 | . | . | TGTGCCAGCAGAGAAACTGGGGAGCAGTACTTC | CASRETGEQYF
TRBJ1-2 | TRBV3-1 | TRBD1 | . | TGTGCCAGCAGCCAGTCCGGGACAGGGTGGATGCCGGCTGGCTACACCTTC | CASSQSGTGWMPAGYTF
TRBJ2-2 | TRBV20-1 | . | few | TGCAGTGCCCGCGGTCCGAACACCGGGGAGCTGTTTTTT | CSARGPNTGELFF
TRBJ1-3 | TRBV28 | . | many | TGTGCCACCGCGGTGATTGGAAACACCATATATTTT | CATAVIGNTIYF
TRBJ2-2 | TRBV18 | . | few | TGTGCCAGCTCACCACGGGTGGGCCTCAACACCGGGGAGCTGTTTTTT | CASSPRVGLNTGELFF
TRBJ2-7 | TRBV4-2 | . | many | TGTGCCAGCAGCACACAGGAGGCCTACGAGCAGTACTTC | CASSTQEAYEQYF
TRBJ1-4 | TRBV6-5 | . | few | TGTGCCAGCAGTTACGGGGCCAGAACTAATGAAAAACTGTTTTTT | CASSYGARTNEKLFF
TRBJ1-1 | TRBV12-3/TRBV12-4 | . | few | TGTGCCAGCAGTGGGTCTGTGCTAGGGAACGCTTTCTTT | CASSGSVLGNAFF
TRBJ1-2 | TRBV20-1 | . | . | TGCAGTGCTAGAGACAGGGAGGAGGCTAACTATGGCTACACCTTC | CSARDREEANYGYTF
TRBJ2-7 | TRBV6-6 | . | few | TGTGCCAGCAGTTACTGGGGGGGCAACGAGCAGTACTTC | CASSYWGGNEQYF
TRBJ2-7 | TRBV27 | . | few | TGTGCCAGCAGTTCGCCGACGGGGTGGCCTCCCTACGAGCAGTACTTC | CASSSPTGWPPYEQYF
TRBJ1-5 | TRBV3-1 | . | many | TGTGCCAGCAGCCAGGCCGGGACACCCAACAATCAGCCCCAGCATTTT | CASSQAGTPNNQPQHF
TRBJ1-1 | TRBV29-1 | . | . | TGCAGCGTTGCGGGCACCATGAACACTGAAGCTTTCTTT | CSVAGTMNTEAFF
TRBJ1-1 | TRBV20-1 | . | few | TGCAGTGCTAGAGGGAACTTGGGGAGCACTGAAGCTTTCTTT | CSARGNLGSTEAFF
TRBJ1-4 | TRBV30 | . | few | TGTGCCTGGAACCTAAAGGGGTCCAGTGAAAAACTGTTTTTT | CAWNLKGSSEKLFF
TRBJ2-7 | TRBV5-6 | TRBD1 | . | TGTGCCAGCAGCGCGACAGGGACCCCCTACGAGCAGTACTTC | CASSATGTPYEQYF
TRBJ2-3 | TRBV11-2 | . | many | TGTGCCAGCAGCTCAGGAGCTACTAGCACAGATACGCAGTATTTT | CASSSGATSTDTQYF
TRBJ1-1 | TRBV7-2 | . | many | TGTGCCAGCAGCTTAGACGGCGGGGTCGGCACTGAAGCTTTCTTT | CASSLDGGVGTEAFF
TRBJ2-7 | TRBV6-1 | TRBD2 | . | TGTGCCAGCAGTGAGGGACTAGCCTCGGGATTGGGGCAGCACTTC | CASSEGLASGLGQHF
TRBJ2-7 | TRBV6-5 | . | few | TGTGCCACCGAATCCGACAGGGGACTACTTAGTCGCGAGCAGTACTTC | CATESDRGLLSREQYF
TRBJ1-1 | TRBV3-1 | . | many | TGTGCCAGCAGCCAAGCCCCACCGGGACCCCTGGAAAGGGGCAACACTGAAGCTTTCTTT | CASSQAPPGPLERGNTEAFF
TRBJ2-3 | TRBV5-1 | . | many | TGCGCCAGCAGTTCCGGTACCACAGATACGCAGTATTTT | CASSSGTTDTQYF
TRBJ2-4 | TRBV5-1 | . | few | TGCGCCAGCAGTTATGATATGGGCATTCAGTACTTC | CASSYDMGIQYF
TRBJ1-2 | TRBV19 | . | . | TGTGCCAGTAGTATCGGCGCCCTATCCCTCTATGGCTACACCTTC | CASSIGALSLYGYTF
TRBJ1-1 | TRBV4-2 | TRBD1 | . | TGTGCCAGCAGCCAAGATCAGGAACAGGGGTACTTT | CASSQDQEQGYF
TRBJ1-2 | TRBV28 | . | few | TGTGCCAGCAGTTTAGATGGGGTCAATGGCTACACCTTC | CASSLDGVNGYTF
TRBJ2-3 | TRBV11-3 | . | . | TGTGCCAGCAGCCGCGGCGGAGATACGCAGTATTTT | CASSRGGDTQYF
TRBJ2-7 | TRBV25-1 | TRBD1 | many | TGTGCCAGCAGTGGAGCAGGGGGCAGTTACGAGCAGTACTTC | CASSGAGGSYEQYF
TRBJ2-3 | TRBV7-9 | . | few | TGTGCCAGCAGCGGCACCCCCCCAGATACGCAGTATTTT | CASSGTPPDTQYF
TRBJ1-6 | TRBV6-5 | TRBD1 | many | TGTGCCAGCAGACCTACAGGGGATAATTCACCCCTCCACTTT | CASRPTGDNSPLHF
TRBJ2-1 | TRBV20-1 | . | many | TGCAGTGCTAGAGTTTTCGGCTCCGAGAATGAGCAGTTCTTC | CSARVFGSENEQFF
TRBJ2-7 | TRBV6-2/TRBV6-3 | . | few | TGTGCCAGCAGACCGGGGCGGCAGGCCCACCCGCAGTACTTC | CASRPGRQAHPQYF
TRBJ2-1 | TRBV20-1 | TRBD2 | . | TGCAGTGCGCTCCCTTTAGCGGGAGCAAAGGACAATGAGCAGTTCTTC | CSALPLAGAKDNEQFF
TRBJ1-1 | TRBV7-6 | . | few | TGTGCCAGCAGCTTAGCGAAGATGAACACTGAAGCTTTCTTT | CASSLAKMNTEAFF
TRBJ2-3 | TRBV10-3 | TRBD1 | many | TGTGCCATCAGTGGGGACAGGGGCCTTAGCACAGATACGCAGTATTTT | CAISGDRGLSTDTQYF
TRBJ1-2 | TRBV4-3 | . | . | TGCGCCAGCAGCCAAGATCTTCAGGGGCACTATGGCTACACCTTC | CASSQDLQGHYGYTF
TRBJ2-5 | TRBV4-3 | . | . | TGCGCCAGCAGCCAAGACGTGGGGCTGGAGACCCAGTACTTC | CASSQDVGLETQYF
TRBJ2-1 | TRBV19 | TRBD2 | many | TGTGCCAGTAGCCACACTAGCGCCGGGGTTGAGCAGTTCTTC | CASSHTSAGVEQFF
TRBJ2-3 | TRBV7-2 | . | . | TGTGCCAGCAGCTTTTTAGGCGGGAACACAGATACGCAGTATTTT | CASSFLGGNTDTQYF
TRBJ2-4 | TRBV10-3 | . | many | TGTGCCATCAGTGTCGATGCCAAAAACATTCAGTACTTC | CAISVDAKNIQYF
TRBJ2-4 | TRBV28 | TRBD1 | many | TGCGCCAGCAGTTACCCCGGGACAGGTGGCAAAAACATTCAGTACTTC | CASSYPGTGGKNIQYF
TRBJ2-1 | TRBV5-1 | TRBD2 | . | TGCGCCAGCAGCTTGTTTCTAGCGGCGGGGAATGAGCAGTTCTTC | CASSLFLAAGNEQFF
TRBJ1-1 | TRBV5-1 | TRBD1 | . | TGTGTCAGCAGCTTCTCGACAGGGATAGAGGACACTGAAGCTTTCTTT | CVSSFSTGIEDTEAFF
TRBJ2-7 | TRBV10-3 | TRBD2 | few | TGTGCCATCAGTCCGGGACTAGCGGGAGGGCAGGAGCAGTACTTC | CAISPGLAGGQEQYF
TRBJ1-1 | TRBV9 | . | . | TGTGCCAGCAGCAGGGATTCCACTGAAGTTTTCTTT | CASSRDSTEVFF